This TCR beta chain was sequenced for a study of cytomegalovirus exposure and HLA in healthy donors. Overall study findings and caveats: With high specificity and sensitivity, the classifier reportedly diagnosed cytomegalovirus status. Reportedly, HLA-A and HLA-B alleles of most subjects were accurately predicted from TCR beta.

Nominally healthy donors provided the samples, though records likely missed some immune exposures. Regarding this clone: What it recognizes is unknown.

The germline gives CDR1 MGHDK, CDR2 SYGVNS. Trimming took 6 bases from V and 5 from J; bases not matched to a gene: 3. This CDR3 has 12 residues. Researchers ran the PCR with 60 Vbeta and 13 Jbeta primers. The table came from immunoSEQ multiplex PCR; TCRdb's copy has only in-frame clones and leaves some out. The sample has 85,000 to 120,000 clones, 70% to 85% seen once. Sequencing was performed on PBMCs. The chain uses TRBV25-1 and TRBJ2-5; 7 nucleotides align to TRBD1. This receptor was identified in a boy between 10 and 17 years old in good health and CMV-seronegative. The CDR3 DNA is TGTGCCAGCAGCGGGACAGCGGAGACCCAGTACTTC. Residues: CASSGTAETQYF.